The 9 T cell receptor beta chains given below trace back to one sample, sequenced in a study of response to subunit inactivated influenza vaccine. A single record per CDR3 protein comes from TCRdb applying MiXCR to the RT-PCR reads. Among 500,000 to 550,000 distinct CDR3 sequences listed, approximately 24% were seen once. This sample was also put to use in a study of T cells expressing NK-cell markers. Turning to that study: Production of TCR beta cDNA relied on 5'RACE template switching with UMIs.

The source was CD4+ T cells sorted from PBMCs, collected 11 to 12 days after vaccination. These receptors were taken from a man aged 45-60 years who received an inactivated influenza vaccine.

This clonotype was seen repeatedly, ten times or more. This chain joins TRBV10-3 and TRBJ2-7; D is possibly TRBD1 or TRBD2 (6 bases each). Germline V gene sequence: CDR1 ENHRY, CDR2 SYGVKD. V shed 6 bases and J shed 5 bases, with 20 bases lying between them. This CDR3 is 15 amino acids long. The CDR3 DNA is TGTGCCATCAGCGGAGGGGGGCGAGCCGCCAACGAGCAGTACTTC. Protein: CAISGGGRAANEQYF.

There are a few counts of this clonotype. The CDR3 reads CASSYSRRMGGYTF. Here the CDR3 DNA reads TGTGCCAGCAGTTACTCGCGGAGGATGGGGGGCTACACCTTC. V gene TRBV6-5 combines with J gene TRBJ1-2; no firm D call. Germline lookup yields CDR1 MNHEY and CDR2 SVGAGI. The ends were cut back, 0 bases at V and 8 bases at J, with 13 bases in the middle. The CDR3 is made up of 14 amino acids.

The chain couples TRBV5-1 to TRBJ2-2; TRBD2 might be the D (7 bases). Trimming took 2 bases from V and 4 from J, leaving 15 bases between them. CDR3 length: 16 amino acids. Germline lookup yields CDR1 SGHRS and CDR2 YFSETQ. CDR3 residues: CASSFSAGAGTGELFF. The CDR3 DNA sequence: TGCGCCAGCAGCTTTTCCGCGGGGGCAGGCACCGGGGAGCTGTTTTTT.

The V gene is TRBV5-1, the J gene TRBJ2-3; 7 nucleotides match TRBD2. V dropped 0 bases and J dropped 0; count of bases not matched to a gene: 10. CDR1 and CDR2 (germline): SGHRS, YFSETQ. The CDR3 extends over 18 amino acids. CDR3 loop: CASSLGTTASGSTDTQYF. CDR3 nucleotide sequence: TGCGCCAGCAGCTTGGGAACAACGGCTAGCGGAAGCACAGATACGCAGTATTTT.

This clonotype was picked up a small number of times. The chain has TRBV29-1 and TRBJ1-2; a weak D match, TRBD1 (5 bases). This CDR3 contains 11 residues. The V gene's germline CDR1 is SQVTM and CDR2 ANQGSEA. V was shortened by 7 bases and J by 8 bases, with 14 bases between the two germline ends. The CDR3 region is CSAWGSYGYTF. CDR3 bases: TGCAGCGCTTGGGGGAGTTACGGCTACACCTTC.

There are many counts of this clonotype. The CDR3 DNA is TGTGCCAGCAGTCGGACAGGGGCAGGGTACGAGCAGTACTTC. Amino acids: CASSRTGAGYEQYF. The chain links TRBV12-3 or TRBV12-4 to TRBJ2-7; 9 bases agree with TRBD1. The CDR3 is made up of 14 amino acids. With 5 bases clipped from V and 4 bases from J, the junction kept 6 bases outside the gene matches.

This clonotype was seen more than once but under ten times. V usage is TRBV3-1 and J usage is TRBJ2-5; perhaps TRBD1 as D (6 bases). V was shortened by 4 bases and J by 6 bases, with 9 bases between the two germline ends. Germline V gives CDR1 LGHDT, CDR2 YNNKEL (reference sequence). CDR3 length equals 12 residues. CDR3 protein: CASSRQDKTQYF. In DNA form, the CDR3 reads TGTGCCAGCAGCCGACAGGACAAGACCCAGTACTTC.

This clonotype occurred a few times. The chain employs TRBV7-2 and TRBJ1-5; no firm D call. The CDR3 covers 12 residues. Per germline, CDR1 SGHTA and CDR2 FQGNSA. V gave up 5 bases and J gave up 5 bases, with 7 bases separating them. In DNA form, the CDR3 reads TGTGCCAGCAGCAAGCGAGATCAGCCCCAGCATTTT. The encoded protein is CASSKRDQPQHF.

About this clonotype itself: A read error is possible here, since a much larger clone lies one base away. The V gene is TRBV29-1, the J gene TRBJ2-1; D possibly corresponds to TRBD2 (6 bases). Germline V gene lookup returns CDR1 SQVTM and CDR2 ANQGSEA. The CDR3 runs 18 residues. CDR3 nucleotide sequence: TGCAGCGCCAAATTCCGGGCGGGAAGCCCGTCCTCCTACAATGAGCAGTCCTTC. Its protein product is CSAKFRAGSPSSYNEQSF.